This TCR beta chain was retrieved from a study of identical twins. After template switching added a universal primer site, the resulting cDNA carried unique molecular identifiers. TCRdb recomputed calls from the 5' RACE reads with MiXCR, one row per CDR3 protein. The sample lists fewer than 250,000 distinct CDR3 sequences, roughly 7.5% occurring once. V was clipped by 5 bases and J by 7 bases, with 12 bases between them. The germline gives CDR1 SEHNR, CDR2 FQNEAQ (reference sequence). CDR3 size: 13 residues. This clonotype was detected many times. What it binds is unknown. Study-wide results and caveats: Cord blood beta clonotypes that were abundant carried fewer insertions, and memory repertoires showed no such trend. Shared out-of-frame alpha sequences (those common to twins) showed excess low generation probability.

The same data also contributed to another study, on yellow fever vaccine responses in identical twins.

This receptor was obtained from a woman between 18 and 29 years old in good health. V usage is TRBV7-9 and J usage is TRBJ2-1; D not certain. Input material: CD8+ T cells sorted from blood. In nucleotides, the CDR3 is TGTGCCAGCAGCGCTCCTCTCATTAATGAGCAGTTCTTC. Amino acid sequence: CASSAPLINEQFF. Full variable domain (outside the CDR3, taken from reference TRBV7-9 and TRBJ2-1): DTGVSQNPRHKITKRGQNVTFRCDPISEHNRLYWYRQTLGQGPEFLTYFQNEAQLEKSRLLSDRFSAERPKGSFSTLEIQRTEQGDSAMYLCASSAPLINEQFFGPGTRLTVL.